This passage covers 20 T cell receptor beta chains from one sample sequenced in a study of blood T cells in healthy people across ages. Primers used in a second PCR of roughly 7 to 11 cycles were a sample-barcoded 5' primer and a J-beta primer mix. A single record per CDR3 protein comes from TCRdb applying MiXCR to the 5' RACE reads. The sample holds 1.5 million or so distinct CDR3 sequences; roughly 40% are singletons and the top ten take 7% to 9%. The sample consisted of blood. Every receptor here comes from a woman aged 18-29 years in good health.

The chain has TRBV20-1 and TRBJ2-1; the match to TRBD2 covers 12 bases. With 5 bases clipped from V and 13 bases from J, the junction kept 15 bases outside the gene matches. Germline loops: CDR1 DFQATT, CDR2 SNEGSKA (reference sequence). This CDR3 is 15 amino acids long. The CDR3 nucleotides read TGCAGTGCTCCTGGGGCTAGCGGGGGGGCATGTGAACAGTTCTTC. Its translation is CSAPGASGGACEQFF.

This clonotype has only a few counts. The chain recombines TRBV9 with TRBJ2-4; 14 nucleotides agree with TRBD2. The CDR3 spans 18 residues. Germline values: CDR1 SGDLS, CDR2 YYNGEE. After removal of 4 bases from V and 13 bases from J, the junction contained 19 bases not matched to a gene. The CDR3 is CASSSVLPGLAGAREQYF. The CDR3 DNA sequence: TGTGCCAGCAGCTCCGTACTGCCGGGACTAGCGGGAGCACGAGAGCAGTACTTC.

This clonotype occurred a few times. This chain connects TRBV10-3 to TRBJ1-2; 9 positions match TRBD1. V lost 0 bases and J lost 7; bases outside the gene matches: 6. Per the germline V gene, CDR1 is ENHRY and CDR2 is SYGVKD. CDR3 size: 15 residues. CDR3 bases: TGTGCCATCAGTGAGTCTGCGGGACAGGGCGGTGGCTACACCTTC. Translated, it gives CAISESAGQGGGYTF.

V usage is TRBV5-1 and J usage is TRBJ2-1; possible D gene TRBD1, 8 bases. Trimming stripped 4 bases from V and 5 bases from J, with 16 bases between. The germline gives CDR1 SGHRS, CDR2 YFSETQ. The CDR3 runs to 15 residues. The CDR3 DNA follows: TGCGCCAGCAGCCCTACAGGGGGGGGAAACAATGAGCAGTTCTTC. Its translation: CASSPTGGGNNEQFF.

The chain joins TRBV7-9 to TRBJ2-7; TRBD1 matches 8 bases. After removal of 5 bases from V and 2 bases from J, the junction contained 8 bases not matched to a gene. The CDR3 consists of 15 residues. Germline V gives CDR1 SEHNR, CDR2 FQNEAQ (reference sequence). CDR3 region: CASSEKQGVAYEQYF. Written as DNA, the CDR3 is TGTGCCAGCAGCGAGAAACAGGGGGTGGCCTACGAGCAGTACTTC.

This chain connects TRBV5-1 to TRBJ2-3, with D unresolved. Germline lookup yields CDR1 SGHRS and CDR2 YFSETQ. There are 15 residues in the CDR3. The V and J ends lost 3 bases and 0 bases respectively, with 11 bases between them. CDR3: CASSCRGASTDTQYF. The CDR3 DNA reads TGCGCCAGCAGCTGCCGCGGAGCCAGCACAGATACGCAGTATTTT.

The chain couples TRBV2 to TRBJ2-3; TRBD2 is a possible D gene (6 bases). The ends were cut back, 7 bases at V and 3 bases at J, with 17 bases in the middle. The CDR3 is made up of 15 amino acids. Germline V gene sequence: CDR1 SNHLY, CDR2 FYNNEI. CDR3 sequence: CASIPEGLKTDTQYF. DNA for the CDR3: TGTGCCAGCATCCCTGAGGGACTCAAGACAGATACGCAGTATTTT.

The chain links TRBV7-8 to TRBJ1-2; D ambiguous. With 1 base removed from V and 3 bases from J, the gap between germline ends came to 6 bases. This CDR3 is built from 13 residues. Looked up from germline, CDR1 is SGHVS and CDR2 is FQNEAQ. DNA of the CDR3: TGTGCCAGCAGCTTAGATTTTGACTATGGCTACACCTTC. Protein sequence: CASSLDFDYGYTF.

This clonotype was seen a handful of times. The rearrangement uses TRBV27 and TRBJ2-1, with TRBD1 identical over 8 bases. Germline CDR1 and CDR2: MNHEY and SMNVEV (reference sequence). V lost 1 base to trimming and J lost 6 bases; unmatched junction nucleotides: 2. This CDR3 has 14 residues. For the CDR3, the DNA is TGTGCCAGCAGTTTATTTGGACAGGGCAATGAGCAGTTCTTC. Amino acids: CASSLFGQGNEQFF.

This clonotype was seen just once. J is TRBJ1-5 and V is TRBV7-9; 10 positions match TRBD1. The J segment lost 5 bases and the V segment lost 1 base, leaving 8 bases of the junction unmatched. Per the germline V gene, CDR1 is SEHNR and CDR2 is FQNEAQ (reference sequence). The CDR3 is 17 amino acids. The CDR3 spells CASSLEKTGGVYQPQHF. The DNA for the CDR3 is TGTGCCAGCAGCTTAGAGAAGACAGGGGGCGTATATCAGCCCCAGCATTTT.

This clonotype was observed at least ten times. This chain joins TRBV3-1 and TRBJ2-7; TRBD2 matches at 12 bases. J lost 3 bases, V lost 4 bases, and 1 base had no gene match. The CDR3 covers 14 residues. The germline gives CDR1 LGHDT, CDR2 YNNKEL (reference sequence). CDR3 region: CASSPGLAGYEQYF. CDR3 DNA sequence: TGTGCCAGCAGCCCGGGACTAGCGGGCTACGAGCAGTACTTC.

This chain uses TRBV5-6 with TRBJ2-7; either TRBD1 or TRBD2 may supply D (6 bases each). This CDR3 is 19 amino acids long. V dropped 4 bases and J dropped 2 bases, with 28 bases sitting between them. Germline V gives CDR1 SGHDT, CDR2 YYEEEE. CDR3 protein: CASSTRRVLWDTYTYEQYF. The CDR3 DNA follows: TGTGCCAGCAGCACCAGGAGGGTCCTTTGGGACACATACACCTACGAGCAGTACTTC.

The sample holds a few counts of this clonotype. This chain joins TRBV10-3 and TRBJ2-7, with D possibly TRBD1 on 5 matching bases. TRBJ2-5 matches the DNA end more closely, so the J call is doubtful. The germline CDR1 and CDR2 sequences are ENHRY and SYGVKD. The CDR3 runs to 14 residues. The CDR3 DNA reads TGTGCCATCAGTGAGTCTCAGGGTGGAGAGACCCAGTACTTC. Its translation: CAISESQGGETQYF.

V gene TRBV20-1 combines with J gene TRBJ2-1, with 7 bases that match TRBD1. CDR3 length: 14 residues. Germline V gives CDR1 DFQATT, CDR2 SNEGSKA (reference sequence). The V and J ends lost 6 bases and 2 bases, in that order; junction bases with no gene match: 7. The CDR3 loop reads CSAPAGTAYNEQFF. The CDR3, as DNA: TGCAGTGCCCCCGCCGGGACAGCCTACAATGAGCAGTTCTTC.

This clonotype has only a few counts. The V gene is TRBV14, the J gene TRBJ2-5; no clear D gene. The CDR3 has 13 residues. Per the germline V gene, CDR1 is SGHDN and CDR2 is FVKESK. Trimming removed 2 bases at V and 6 bases at J, with 10 bases between. The DNA of the CDR3 is TGTGCCAGCAGCCAAATCTGGGGTCAGACCCAGTACTTC. This codes for CASSQIWGQTQYF.

The chain uses TRBV27 and TRBJ2-5; D is unresolved. V lost 2 bases and J 2 bases, leaving 12 bases between the germline ends. CDR1 and CDR2 (germline): MNHEY, SMNVEV (reference sequence). The CDR3 is 15 residues long. CDR3: CASSLVPWEQETQYF. The CDR3 DNA is TGTGCCAGCAGTTTAGTCCCGTGGGAACAAGAGACCCAGTACTTC.

This clonotype has a handful of counts. This chain links TRBV12-3 or TRBV12-4 with TRBJ2-5; 8 positions match TRBD2. CDR3 length: 17 residues. V lost 8 bases to trimming and J lost 1 base; unmatched junction nucleotides: 15. The DNA for the CDR3 is TGTGCCAGCTGTGAGACGGGGGGGACAATGCTCCAAGAGACCCAGTACTTC. Residues: CASCETGGTMLQETQYF.

This clonotype was picked up a small number of times. The chain joins TRBV7-7 to TRBJ2-5; 14 positions agree with TRBD2. J was trimmed by 5 bases and V by 5 bases; bases with no gene match: 7. CDR1 SSHAT and CDR2 FNYEAQ come from the germline V gene (reference sequence). The CDR3 covers 16 residues. This CDR3 is CASSHKGLAGAETQYF. The CDR3 DNA is TGTGCCAGCAGCCATAAGGGACTAGCGGGGGCGGAGACCCAGTACTTC.

This clonotype was counted only a few times. The genes are TRBV13 and TRBJ2-4; TRBD2 matches 7 bases. CDR1 is PRHDT and CDR2 is FYEKMQ in the germline V gene (reference sequence). Losses at the gene ends were 2 bases for V and 0 bases for J; bases not matched to a gene: 4. The CDR3 covers 16 residues. The CDR3 DNA is TGTGCCAGCAGCTTATCTGGGGGGGGAGCCAAAAACATTCAGTACTTC. Translated: CASSLSGGGAKNIQYF.

The sample holds a few counts of this clonotype. The V gene is TRBV6-5, the J gene TRBJ2-7, with 8 bases identical to TRBD1. V lost 7 bases to trimming and J lost 6 bases; unmatched junction nucleotides: 17. The CDR3 consists of 16 residues. Germline CDR1 MNHEY, CDR2 SVGAGI. CDR3 sequence: CASTKNPRGLVSEQYF. The CDR3 DNA is TGTGCCAGCACCAAAAACCCCAGGGGGCTGGTAAGCGAGCAGTACTTC.